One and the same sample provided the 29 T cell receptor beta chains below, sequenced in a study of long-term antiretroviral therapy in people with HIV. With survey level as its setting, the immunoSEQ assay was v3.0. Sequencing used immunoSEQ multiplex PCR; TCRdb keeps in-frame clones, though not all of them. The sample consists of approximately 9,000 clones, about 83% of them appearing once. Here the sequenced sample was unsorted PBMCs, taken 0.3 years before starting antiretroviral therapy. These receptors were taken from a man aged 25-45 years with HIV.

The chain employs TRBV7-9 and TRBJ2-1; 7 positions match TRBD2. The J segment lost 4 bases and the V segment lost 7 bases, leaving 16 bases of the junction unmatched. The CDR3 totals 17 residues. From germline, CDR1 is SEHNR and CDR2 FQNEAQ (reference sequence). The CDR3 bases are TGTGCCAGCATGCGGGGCGGGGCGGGAGCGAGTTACAATGAGCAGTTCTTC. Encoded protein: CASMRGGAGASYNEQFF.

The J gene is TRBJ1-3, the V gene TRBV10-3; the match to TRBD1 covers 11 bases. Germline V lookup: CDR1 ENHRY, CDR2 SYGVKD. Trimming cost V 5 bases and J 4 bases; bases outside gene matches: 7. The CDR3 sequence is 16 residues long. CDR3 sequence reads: CAISPRDRGSGNTIYF. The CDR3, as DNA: TGTGCCATCAGTCCACGGGACAGGGGGAGCGGAAACACCATATATTTT.

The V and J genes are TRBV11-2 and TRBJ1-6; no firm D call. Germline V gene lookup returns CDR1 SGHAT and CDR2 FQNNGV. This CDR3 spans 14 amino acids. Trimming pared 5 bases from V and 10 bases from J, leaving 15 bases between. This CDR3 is CASSGHRRVSPLHF. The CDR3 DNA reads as TGTGCCAGCAGCGGGCACCGACGTGTATCACCCCTCCACTTT. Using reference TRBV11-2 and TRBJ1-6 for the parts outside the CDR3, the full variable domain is EAGVAQSPRYKIIEKRQSVAFWCNPISGHATLYWYQQILGQGPKLLIQFQNNGVVDDSQLPKDRFSAERLKGVDSTLKIQPAKLEDSAVYLCASSGHRRVSPLHFGNGTRLTVT.

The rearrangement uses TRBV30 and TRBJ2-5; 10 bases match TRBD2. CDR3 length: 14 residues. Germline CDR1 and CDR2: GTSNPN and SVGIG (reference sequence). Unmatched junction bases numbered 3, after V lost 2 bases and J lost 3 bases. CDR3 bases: TGTGCCTGGAGTACCGGGACTAGCGAAGAGACCCAGTACTTC. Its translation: CAWSTGTSEETQYF.

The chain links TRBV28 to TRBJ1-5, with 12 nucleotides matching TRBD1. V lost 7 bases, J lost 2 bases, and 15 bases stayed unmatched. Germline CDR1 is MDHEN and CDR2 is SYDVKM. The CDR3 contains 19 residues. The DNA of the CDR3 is TGTGCCAGCAAGCCTCCGGGACAGGGGGCTGCTGTTCGCAATCAGCCCCAGCATTTT. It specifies CASKPPGQGAAVRNQPQHF.

CDR3 bases: TGTGCCAGTAGTAACAGCTATAATTCACCCCTCCACTTT. It is translated as CASSNSYNSPLHF. V is TRBV19 and J is TRBJ1-6; D remains ambiguous. V was shortened by 4 bases and J by 3 bases, with 4 bases between the two germline ends. Per germline, CDR1 LNHDA and CDR2 SQIVND (reference sequence). The CDR3 is made up of 13 amino acids.

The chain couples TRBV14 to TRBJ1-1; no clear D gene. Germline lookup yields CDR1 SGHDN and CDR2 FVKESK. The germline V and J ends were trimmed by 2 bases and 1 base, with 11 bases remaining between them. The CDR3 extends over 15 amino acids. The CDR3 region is CASSQLRAGNTEAFF. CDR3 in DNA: TGTGCCAGCAGCCAACTAAGGGCAGGGAACACTGAAGCTTTCTTT.

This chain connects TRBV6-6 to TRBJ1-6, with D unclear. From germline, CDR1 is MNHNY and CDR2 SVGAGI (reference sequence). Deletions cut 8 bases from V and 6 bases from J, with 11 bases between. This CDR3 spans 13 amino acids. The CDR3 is CASSPAANSPLHF. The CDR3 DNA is TGTGCCAGCTCCCCAGCGGCTAATTCACCCCTCCACTTT.

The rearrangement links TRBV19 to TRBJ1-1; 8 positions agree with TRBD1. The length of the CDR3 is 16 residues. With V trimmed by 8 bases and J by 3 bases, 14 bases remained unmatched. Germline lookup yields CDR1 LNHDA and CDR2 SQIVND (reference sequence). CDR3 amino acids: CASDQMDRAGDTEAFF. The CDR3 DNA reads TGTGCCAGTGACCAAATGGACAGGGCGGGGGACACTGAAGCTTTCTTT.

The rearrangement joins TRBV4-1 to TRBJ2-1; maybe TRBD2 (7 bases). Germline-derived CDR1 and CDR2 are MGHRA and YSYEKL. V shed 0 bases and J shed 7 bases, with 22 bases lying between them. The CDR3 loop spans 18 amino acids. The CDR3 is CASSQEEGGAGTVNEQFF. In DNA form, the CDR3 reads TGCGCCAGCAGCCAAGAGGAGGGGGGGGCGGGAACGGTGAATGAGCAGTTCTTC.

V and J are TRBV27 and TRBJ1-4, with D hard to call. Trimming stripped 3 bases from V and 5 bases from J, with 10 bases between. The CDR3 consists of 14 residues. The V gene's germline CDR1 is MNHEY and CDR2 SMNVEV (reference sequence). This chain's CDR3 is CASSFSTENEKLFF. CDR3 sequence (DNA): TGTGCCAGCAGTTTCTCAACAGAAAATGAAAAACTGTTTTTT.

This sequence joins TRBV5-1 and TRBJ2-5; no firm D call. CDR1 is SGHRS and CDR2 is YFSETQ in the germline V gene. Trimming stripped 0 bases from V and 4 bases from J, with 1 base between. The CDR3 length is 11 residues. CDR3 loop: CASSLAETQYF. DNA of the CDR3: TGCGCCAGCAGCTTGGCAGAGACCCAGTACTTC.

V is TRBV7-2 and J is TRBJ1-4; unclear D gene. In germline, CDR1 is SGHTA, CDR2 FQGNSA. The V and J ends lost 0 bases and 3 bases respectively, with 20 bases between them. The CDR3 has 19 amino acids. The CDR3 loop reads CASSLAPGPERSPNEKLFF. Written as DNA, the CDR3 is TGTGCCAGCAGCTTAGCCCCCGGGCCAGAACGATCTCCTAATGAAAAACTGTTTTTT.

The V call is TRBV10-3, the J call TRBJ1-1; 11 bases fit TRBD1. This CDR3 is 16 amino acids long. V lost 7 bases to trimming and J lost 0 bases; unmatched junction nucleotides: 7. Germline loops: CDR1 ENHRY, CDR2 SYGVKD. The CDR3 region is CAIKGTGGGMNTEAFF. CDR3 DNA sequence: TGTGCCATCAAAGGGACAGGGGGGGGTATGAACACTGAAGCTTTCTTT.

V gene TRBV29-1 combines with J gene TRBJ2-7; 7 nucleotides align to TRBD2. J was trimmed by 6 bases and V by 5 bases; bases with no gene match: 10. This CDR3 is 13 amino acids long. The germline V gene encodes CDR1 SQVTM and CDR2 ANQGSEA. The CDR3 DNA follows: TGCAGCGTTATCCCCGCGGGGGACGGCGAGCAGTACTTC. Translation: CSVIPAGDGEQYF.

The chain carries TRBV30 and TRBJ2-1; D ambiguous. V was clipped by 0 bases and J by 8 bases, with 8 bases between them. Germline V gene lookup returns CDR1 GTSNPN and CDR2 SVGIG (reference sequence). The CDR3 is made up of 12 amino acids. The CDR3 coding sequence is TGTGCCTGGAGTGTATCTGGGGATGAGCAGTTCTTC. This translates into CAWSVSGDEQFF.

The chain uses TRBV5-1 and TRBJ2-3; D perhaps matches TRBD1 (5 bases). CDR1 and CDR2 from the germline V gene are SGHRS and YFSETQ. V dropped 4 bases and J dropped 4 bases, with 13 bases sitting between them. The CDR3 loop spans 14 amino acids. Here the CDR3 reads CASSPSWGSDTQYF. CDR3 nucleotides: TGCGCCAGCAGCCCCTCCTGGGGCTCAGATACGCAGTATTTT.

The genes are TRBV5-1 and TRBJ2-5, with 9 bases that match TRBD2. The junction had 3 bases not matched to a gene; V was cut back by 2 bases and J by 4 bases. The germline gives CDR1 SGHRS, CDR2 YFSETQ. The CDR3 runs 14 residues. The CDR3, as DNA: TGCGCCAGCAGCTTTTCTAGCGGGGCAGAGACCCAGTACTTC. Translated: CASSFSSGAETQYF.

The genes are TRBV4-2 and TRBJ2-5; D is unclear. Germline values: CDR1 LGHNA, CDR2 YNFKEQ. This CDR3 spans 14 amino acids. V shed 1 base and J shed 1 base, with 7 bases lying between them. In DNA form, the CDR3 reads TGTGCCAGCAGCCAAGGTCACTTCCAAGAGACCCAGTACTTC. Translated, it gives CASSQGHFQETQYF.

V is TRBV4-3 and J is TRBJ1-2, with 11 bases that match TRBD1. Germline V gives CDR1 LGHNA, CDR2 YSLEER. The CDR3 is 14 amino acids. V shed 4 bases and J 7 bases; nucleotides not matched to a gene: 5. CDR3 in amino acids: CASSPGQGASGYTF. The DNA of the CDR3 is TGCGCCAGCAGCCCCGGACAGGGGGCAAGTGGCTACACCTTC.

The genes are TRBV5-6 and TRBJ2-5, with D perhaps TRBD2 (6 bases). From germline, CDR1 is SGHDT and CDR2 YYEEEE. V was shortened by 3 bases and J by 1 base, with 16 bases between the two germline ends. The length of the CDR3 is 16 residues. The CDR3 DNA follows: TGTGCCAGCAGCTCGGAGGGCATAATCTTCCAAGAGACCCAGTACTTC. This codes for CASSSEGIIFQETQYF.

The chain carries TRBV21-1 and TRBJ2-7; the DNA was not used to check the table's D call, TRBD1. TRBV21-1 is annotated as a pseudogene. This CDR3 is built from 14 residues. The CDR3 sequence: CASSLTGGCYEQYF. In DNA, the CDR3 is TGTGCCAGCAGCCTCACAGGGGGTTGCTACGAGCAGTACTTC.

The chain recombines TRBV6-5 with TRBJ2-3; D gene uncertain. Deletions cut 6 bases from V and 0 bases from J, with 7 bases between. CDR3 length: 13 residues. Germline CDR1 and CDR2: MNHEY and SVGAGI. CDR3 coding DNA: TGTGCCAGCAGGAGTAGTAGCACAGATACGCAGTATTTT. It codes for CASRSSSTDTQYF.

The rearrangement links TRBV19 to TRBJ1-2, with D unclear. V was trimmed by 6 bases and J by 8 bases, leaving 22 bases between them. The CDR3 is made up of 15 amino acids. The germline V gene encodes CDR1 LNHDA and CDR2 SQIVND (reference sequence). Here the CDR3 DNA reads TGTGCCAGTAGCCCCGGTGGAGGGATAGTACGGGGCTACACCTTC. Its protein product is CASSPGGGIVRGYTF.

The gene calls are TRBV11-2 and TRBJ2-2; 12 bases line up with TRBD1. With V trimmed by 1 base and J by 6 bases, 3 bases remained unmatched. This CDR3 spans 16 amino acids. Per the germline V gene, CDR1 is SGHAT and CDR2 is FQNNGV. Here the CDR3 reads CASSLAGQGASGELFF. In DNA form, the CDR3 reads TGTGCCAGCAGCTTAGCGGGACAGGGGGCGTCCGGGGAGCTGTTTTTT.

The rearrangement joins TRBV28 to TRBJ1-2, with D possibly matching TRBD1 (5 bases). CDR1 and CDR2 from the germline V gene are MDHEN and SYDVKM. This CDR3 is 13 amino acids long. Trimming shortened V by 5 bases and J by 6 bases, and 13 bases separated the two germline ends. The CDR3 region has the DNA TGTGCCAGCAGTCTCACACGGGGGGATGGCTACACCTTC. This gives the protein CASSLTRGDGYTF.

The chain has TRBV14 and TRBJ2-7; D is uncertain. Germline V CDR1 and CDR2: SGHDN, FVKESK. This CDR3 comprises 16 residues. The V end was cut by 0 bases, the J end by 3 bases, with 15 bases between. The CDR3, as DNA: TGTGCCAGCAGCCAAGAGAAAGGGTCTTACTTCTACGAGCAGTACTTC. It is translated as CASSQEKGSYFYEQYF.

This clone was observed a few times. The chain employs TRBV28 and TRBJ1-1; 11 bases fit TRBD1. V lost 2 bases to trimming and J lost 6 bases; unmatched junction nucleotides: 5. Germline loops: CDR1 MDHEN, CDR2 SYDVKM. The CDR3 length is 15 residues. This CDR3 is CASSLGDRGLPEAFF. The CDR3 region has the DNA TGTGCCAGCAGTTTAGGGGACAGGGGGTTGCCTGAAGCTTTCTTT.

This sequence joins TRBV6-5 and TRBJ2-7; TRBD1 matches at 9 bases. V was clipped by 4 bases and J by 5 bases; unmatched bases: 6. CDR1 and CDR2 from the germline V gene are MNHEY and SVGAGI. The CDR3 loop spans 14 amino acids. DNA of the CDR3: TGTGCCAGCAGTTCCGGGACAGGGAACCACGAGCAGTACTTC. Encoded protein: CASSSGTGNHEQYF.